The 30 T cell receptor beta chains presented below share a single source sample, sequenced in a study of OX40 agonist ivuxolimab in advanced cancers. Here immunoSEQ multiplex PCR was the method, and the copy in TCRdb shows in-frame clones only, minus some. The table lists around 33,000 clones, 80% to 95% of them singletons, with roughly 4.2% in the top ten. The specimen was CD4+ or CD8+ T cells sorted from blood, collected in a trial of the OX40 agonist ivuxolimab. The receptor source for this set is an adult with an advanced solid tumor such as melanoma, head and neck, liver or kidney cancer.

This chain uses TRBV13 with TRBJ2-7; D not certain. The V end was cut by 2 bases, the J end by 0 bases, with 8 bases between. The length of the CDR3 is 14 residues. Germline-derived CDR1 and CDR2 are PRHDT and FYEKMQ (reference sequence). The CDR3 DNA sequence: TGTGCCAGCAGCTTACGCCCCGGCTCCTACGAGCAGTACTTC. Protein: CASSLRPGSYEQYF.

V gene TRBV30 combines with J gene TRBJ2-3; D is unresolved. The CDR3 extends over 13 amino acids. V shed 3 bases and J shed 2 bases, with 9 bases lying between them. Germline V gene data show CDR1 as GTSNPN and CDR2 as SVGIG (reference sequence). CDR3 protein: CAWRTGNTDTQYF. The CDR3 bases are TGTGCCTGGAGGACGGGTAACACAGATACGCAGTATTTT.

V gene TRBV5-6 combines with J gene TRBJ2-2; 12 bases map to TRBD2. The CDR3 runs to 18 residues. The germline gives CDR1 SGHDT, CDR2 YYEEEE. With 1 base clipped from V and 1 base from J, the junction kept 5 bases outside the gene matches. CDR3 region: CASSLFLAGGLNTGELFF. The CDR3 nucleotides read TGTGCCAGCAGCTTGTTCCTAGCGGGAGGGTTGAACACCGGGGAGCTGTTTTTT.

The chain combines TRBV6-1 with TRBJ1-6; D remains ambiguous. CDR1 MNHNS and CDR2 SASEGT come from the germline V gene. The V and J ends lost 2 bases and 8 bases respectively, with 10 bases between them. This CDR3 is built from 14 residues. The CDR3 spells CASSEIEGDSPLHF. CDR3 coding DNA: TGTGCCAGCAGTGAAATAGAGGGAGATTCACCCCTCCACTTT.

The V call is TRBV19, the J call TRBJ1-2; TRBD1 agrees at 8 bases. There are 14 residues in the CDR3. Germline V lookup: CDR1 LNHDA, CDR2 SQIVND (reference sequence). The V segment lost 5 bases and the J segment 5 bases; nucleotides outside the gene matches: 7. CDR3 nucleotide sequence: TGTGCCAGTAGTCCGGACAGGGACCCGTATGGCTACACCTTC. Its translation: CASSPDRDPYGYTF.

V usage is TRBV7-8 and J usage is TRBJ1-1; maybe TRBD1 (6 bases). CDR1 SGHVS and CDR2 FQNEAQ come from the germline V gene. The CDR3 spans 14 residues. V was trimmed by 6 bases and J by 5 bases, leaving 16 bases between them. CDR3 bases: TGTGCCAGCAGGGCGGGAGGGGGGCGGACTGAAGCTTTCTTT. Its translation is CASRAGGGRTEAFF.

The V gene is TRBV28, the J gene TRBJ2-7, with 9 nucleotides matching TRBD1. After removal of 6 bases from V and 1 base from J, the junction contained 7 bases not matched to a gene. The germline CDR1 and CDR2 sequences are MDHEN and SYDVKM. CDR3 length: 15 amino acids. CDR3 sequence reads: CASSRTGTGSYEQYF. DNA for the CDR3: TGTGCCAGCAGCCGAACCGGGACAGGGTCCTACGAGCAGTACTTC.

The chain has TRBV28 and TRBJ1-5, with a possible D match to TRBD1 (6 bases). V lost 8 bases and J lost 4, with 9 bases in between. CDR1 is MDHEN and CDR2 is SYDVKM in the germline V gene. The CDR3 contains 12 residues. For the CDR3, the DNA is TGTGCCAGCGGGGGCGCAAATCAGCCCCAGCATTTT. Its protein is CASGGANQPQHF.

This chain links TRBV5-4 with TRBJ2-5, with 14 positions matching TRBD2. The end of the DNA is better explained by TRBJ2-7, so the J call may be wrong. CDR3 length: 17 residues. Germline-derived CDR1 and CDR2 are SGHNT and YYREEE (reference sequence). CDR3 loop: CASSIGLAGGVAYEQYF. The CDR3 nucleotides read TGTGCCAGCAGCATAGGACTAGCGGGAGGCGTAGCCTACGAGCAGTACTTC.

J is TRBJ2-7 and V is TRBV18, with a tentative D call TRBD1 (6 bases). The V gene's germline CDR1 is KGHSH and CDR2 LQKENI. The CDR3 length is 15 residues. V shed 2 bases and J shed 4 bases, with 15 bases lying between them. The DNA of the CDR3 is TGTGCCAGCTCACCAAGAGGTGACAGGAAATACGAGCAGTACTTC. The encoded protein is CASSPRGDRKYEQYF.

The chain couples TRBV11-3 to TRBJ2-2; 7 bases align to TRBD2. Losses at the gene ends were 5 bases for V and 2 bases for J; bases not matched to a gene: 8. CDR3 length equals 16 residues. The V gene's germline CDR1 is SGHNT and CDR2 YENEEA. The DNA for the CDR3 is TGTGCCAGCAGCCCAGAGCAGCGGGATAACACCGGGGAGCTGTTTTTT. Translated, it gives CASSPEQRDNTGELFF.

This chain connects TRBV6-1 to TRBJ1-6; 7 bases match TRBD1. Germline CDR1 reads MNHNS; CDR2 reads SASEGT. V lost 10 bases to trimming and J lost 7 bases; unmatched junction nucleotides: 7. This CDR3 region has 13 residues. CDR3 loop: CATSRTGNSPLHF. CDR3 DNA sequence: TGTGCCACCTCCAGGACAGGCAATTCACCCCTCCACTTT.

The gene calls are TRBV10-1 and TRBJ2-3; D may be TRBD2 (5 bases). Between the trimmed V and J ends, which lost 0 bases and 4 bases, there was a span of 11 bases. The CDR3 contains 15 residues. Germline CDR1 WNHNN, CDR2 SYGVQD (reference sequence). The CDR3 here is CASSESGVTADTQYF. The CDR3 DNA reads TGCGCCAGCAGTGAGTCGGGAGTGACGGCAGATACGCAGTATTTT.

The genes are TRBV6-1 and TRBJ2-2; TRBD1 agrees at 7 bases. The CDR3 runs 14 residues. Germline V gene lookup returns CDR1 MNHNS and CDR2 SASEGT. With V trimmed by 8 bases and J by 2 bases, 5 bases remained unmatched. The CDR3 here is CASGRDRNTGELFF. Here the CDR3 DNA reads TGTGCCAGCGGTAGGGACAGAAACACCGGGGAGCTGTTTTTT.

The CDR3 DNA sequence: TGTGCCAGTAGTATAGAAGGGAGGCCCCAGCATTTT. Its translation: CASSIEGRPQHF. The V and J genes are TRBV19 and TRBJ1-5; no firm D call. The length of the CDR3 is 12 residues. Trimming removed 0 bases from V and 9 bases from J, with 6 bases in between. Germline CDR1 reads LNHDA; CDR2 reads SQIVND (reference sequence).

This chain joins TRBV10-1 and TRBJ2-3; 8 bases map to TRBD2. Losses at the gene ends were 3 bases for V and 4 bases for J; bases not matched to a gene: 3. Germline CDR1 and CDR2: WNHNN and SYGVQD (reference sequence). The CDR3 contains 14 residues. This chain's CDR3 is CASSDPTSADTQYF. In DNA form, the CDR3 reads TGCGCCAGCAGTGACCCGACTAGCGCAGATACGCAGTATTTT.

This chain joins TRBV9 and TRBJ2-6; 8 bases are a match to TRBD1. After removal of 3 bases from V and 2 bases from J, the junction contained 7 bases not matched to a gene. The CDR3 consists of 17 residues. In germline, CDR1 is SGDLS, CDR2 YYNGEE. Here the CDR3 DNA reads TGTGCCAGCAGCGGCGGACAGGGTATGACTGGGGCCAACGTCCTGACTTTC. Amino acid sequence: CASSGGQGMTGANVLTF.

This rearrangement joins TRBV29-1 to TRBJ2-7, with D unclear. Germline loops: CDR1 SQVTM, CDR2 ANQGSEA. The CDR3 is made up of 11 amino acids. V was cut by 0 bases and J by 2 bases, with 2 bases left in between. CDR3 protein: CSVEEAYEQYF. CDR3 in DNA: TGCAGCGTTGAAGAAGCCTACGAGCAGTACTTC.

The chain joins TRBV10-3 to TRBJ1-1; a possible D gene is TRBD1 (6 bases). V shed 6 bases and J shed 3 bases, with 14 bases lying between them. The germline gives CDR1 ENHRY, CDR2 SYGVKD. The CDR3 extends over 14 amino acids. CDR3 DNA: TGTGCCATCAGGGATGACAGGAGACACACTGAAGCTTTCTTT. Residues: CAIRDDRRHTEAFF.

The J gene is TRBJ1-6, the V gene TRBV2, with TRBD1 matching over 7 bases. The junction had 6 bases not matched to a gene; V was cut back by 4 bases and J by 3 bases. This CDR3 region has 16 residues. Germline V gene data show CDR1 as SNHLY and CDR2 as FYNNEI. As DNA, the CDR3 is TGTGCCAGCAGTGCAGACAGGGCGAGCTATAATTCACCCCTCCACTTT. This gives the protein CASSADRASYNSPLHF.

V gene TRBV30 combines with J gene TRBJ1-1, with a possible D match to TRBD1 (5 bases). Trimming removed 2 bases from V and 7 bases from J, with 20 bases in between. Germline loops: CDR1 GTSNPN, CDR2 SVGIG (reference sequence). CDR3 length equals 15 residues. This CDR3 reads CAWSWGPTILGEAFF. For the CDR3, the DNA is TGTGCCTGGAGTTGGGGCCCCACCATTCTGGGTGAAGCTTTCTTT.

V is TRBV19 and J is TRBJ1-5; 8 positions agree with TRBD1. Trimming at V came to 4 bases and at J to 0 bases, leaving 2 bases not matched to a gene. Germline V gene data show CDR1 as LNHDA and CDR2 as SQIVND (reference sequence). The CDR3 has 15 residues. CDR3 nucleotides: TGTGCCAGTAGTACCGGACAGGGTAGCAATCAGCCCCAGCATTTT. As protein: CASSTGQGSNQPQHF. The complete variable domain, with remaining parts taken from reference TRBV19 and TRBJ1-5, reads DGGITQSPKYLFRKEGQNVTLSCEQNLNHDAMYWYRQDPGQGLRLIYYSQIVNDFQKGDIAEGYSVSREKKESFPLTVTSAQKNPTAFYLCASSTGQGSNQPQHFGDGTRLSIL.

The chain links TRBV7-3 to TRBJ1-1; unclear D gene. V lost 3 bases to trimming and J lost 1 base, with 6 bases between them. The CDR3 covers 13 residues. In germline, CDR1 is SGHTA, CDR2 FQGTGA. This chain's CDR3 is CASSFTENTEAFF. Here the CDR3 DNA reads TGTGCCAGCAGCTTCACGGAGAACACTGAAGCTTTCTTT.

This clone was seen just once. This sequence joins TRBV20-1 and TRBJ2-7; D is perhaps TRBD2 (6 bases). CDR1 and CDR2 from the germline V gene are DFQATT and SNEGSKA (reference sequence). The CDR3 runs to 11 residues. V shed 0 bases and J shed 7 bases, with 7 bases lying between them. The CDR3 region is CSARDRGEQYF. Here the CDR3 DNA reads TGCAGTGCTAGAGATCGGGGGGAGCAGTACTTC.

V gene TRBV5-4 combines with J gene TRBJ2-3; 8 bases map to TRBD2. The germline V gene has CDR1 SGHNT and CDR2 YYREEE (reference sequence). V was clipped by 2 bases and J by 1 base; unmatched bases: 3. There are 15 residues in the CDR3. Here the CDR3 DNA reads TGTGCCAGCAGCTTAGGACTAGCAGGCACAGATACGCAGTATTTT. Translating gives CASSLGLAGTDTQYF.

The V and J genes are TRBV7-2 and TRBJ1-2; no clear D. The V gene's germline CDR1 is SGHTA and CDR2 FQGNSA. The CDR3 is 14 residues long. This CDR3 is CAGSLGGRNYGYTF. In DNA, the CDR3 is TGTGCGGGCAGCTTAGGCGGGCGGAACTATGGCTACACCTTC.

The rearrangement uses TRBV2 and TRBJ1-3, with D possibly being TRBD1 (5 bases). Trimming stripped 6 bases from V and 0 bases from J, with 12 bases between. This CDR3 has 15 amino acids. Looked up from germline, CDR1 is SNHLY and CDR2 is FYNNEI. The CDR3: CASRAGTFSGNTIYF. The CDR3 bases are TGTGCCAGCAGGGCCGGGACTTTCTCTGGAAACACCATATATTTT.

The chain recombines TRBV11-2 with TRBJ1-5, with D possibly TRBD1 on 5 matching bases. The V gene lost 5 bases and the J gene lost 7 bases, with 12 bases spanning the gap. This CDR3 comprises 13 residues. The germline gives CDR1 SGHAT, CDR2 FQNNGV. CDR3 residues: CASSPDSGQPQHF. The DNA of the CDR3 is TGTGCCAGCAGCCCCGACAGTGGCCAGCCCCAGCATTTT.

This sequence joins TRBV5-1 and TRBJ2-1; 8 bases agree with TRBD2. The CDR3 is made up of 17 amino acids. The trim removed 0 bases at V and 2 bases at J, leaving 7 bases unmatched. Looked up from germline, CDR1 is SGHRS and CDR2 is YFSETQ. Here the CDR3 DNA reads TGCGCCAGCAGCTTGGCCGGGGGGGCGAGCACCTACAATGAGCAGTTCTTC. Its translation is CASSLAGGASTYNEQFF.

This chain links TRBV28 with TRBJ2-7, with 7 bases lining up with TRBD1. CDR3 size: 13 residues. V lost 6 bases, J lost 5 bases, and 7 bases stayed unmatched. Germline V gene data show CDR1 as MDHEN and CDR2 as SYDVKM. This CDR3 reads CASRGQGVHEQYF. The CDR3 region has the DNA TGTGCCAGCAGAGGGCAGGGGGTCCACGAGCAGTACTTC.